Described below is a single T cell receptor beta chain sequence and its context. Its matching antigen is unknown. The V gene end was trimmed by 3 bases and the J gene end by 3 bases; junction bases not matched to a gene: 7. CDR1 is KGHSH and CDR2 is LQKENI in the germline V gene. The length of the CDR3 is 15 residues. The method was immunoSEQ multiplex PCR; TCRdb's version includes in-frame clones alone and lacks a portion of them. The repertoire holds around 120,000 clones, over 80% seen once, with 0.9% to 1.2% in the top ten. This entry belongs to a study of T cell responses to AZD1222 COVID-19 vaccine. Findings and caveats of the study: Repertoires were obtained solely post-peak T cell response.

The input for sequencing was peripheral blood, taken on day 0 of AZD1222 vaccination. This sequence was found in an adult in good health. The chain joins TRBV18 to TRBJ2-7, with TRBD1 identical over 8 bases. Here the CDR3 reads CASSPPGQGVYEQYF. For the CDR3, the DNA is TGTGCCAGCTCACCCCCAGGACAGGGAGTCTACGAGCAGTACTTC.